The TCR beta chain described here comes from a study of T cell responses to AZD1222 COVID-19 vaccine. Whole-study findings and limits: Repertoires were collected only later (after the peak T cell response had occurred).

Germline V CDR1 and CDR2: SNHLY, FYNNEI. The junction had 2 bases not matched to a gene; V was cut back by 7 bases and J by 1 base. This CDR3 spans 14 amino acids. Clones were read by immunoSEQ multiplex PCR, and TCRdb kept only the in-frame ones, dropping some. In the table there are 90,000 to 120,000 clones, 85% to 95% of which are singletons. Points on this clone: Its antigen is currently unknown.

The V gene is TRBV2, the J gene TRBJ1-5; 9 bases map to TRBD1. This receptor was taken from an adult who received the AZD1222 COVID-19 vaccine. The specimen comprised peripheral blood, sampled 28 days after the second AZD1222 dose. The CDR3 DNA reads TGTGCCAGCATGGACAGGGGAAGCAATCAGCCCCAGCATTTT. Encoded protein: CASMDRGSNQPQHF.